This T cell receptor (beta chain) was documented in a study of identical twins. Whole-study results and caveats: An excess of low generation probability was shown by twin-shared out-of-frame alpha sequences. With abundant cord blood beta clonotypes, insertions were fewer; memory repertoires showed no such pattern.

The ends lost 4 bases at V and 4 bases at J; junction bases unmatched: 3. This CDR3 comprises 15 residues. Per the germline V gene, CDR1 is SGHKS and CDR2 is YYEKEE (reference sequence). Template switching created a universal primer site, and the cDNA included unique molecular identifiers. TCRdb ran MiXCR on the 5' RACE reads and lists one entry per CDR3 protein. The data contain about 430,000 distinct CDR3 sequences, approximately 18% of them seen just once; the ten biggest clones take up 9% to 15%. Concerning this clonotype: What it binds is unknown.

The material sequenced was naive T cells sorted from blood. This receptor was taken from a man in his fifties in good health. The chain employs TRBV5-5 and TRBJ2-1, with 12 bases fitting TRBD2. The CDR3 region is CASSGGTSGYNEQFF. The CDR3 DNA is TGTGCCAGCAGCGGAGGGACTAGCGGGTACAATGAGCAGTTCTTC.